This is a list of T cell receptor beta chains from one sample in a study of T cell responses to AZD1222 COVID-19 vaccine. Libraries were prepared by immunoSEQ multiplex PCR; TCRdb keeps only in-frame clonotypes and omits some of them. The sample includes 120,000 to 150,000 clones, approximately 86% of them seen just once. Here the sequenced sample was peripheral blood, taken on day 0 of AZD1222 vaccination. These receptors were taken from an adult in good health. The conserved cysteine and the conserved F or W are not part of the CDR3 here. Each record gives: J gene, clone size, V gene, CDR3 protein. For some rows the clone size is stated as once, few or many, or as a class when expanded; others skip it.

TRBJ2-1 | once | TRBV27 | ASSHLVNEQF
TRBJ2-1 | - | TRBV28 | ASGVGQGARASGF
TRBJ2-4 | - | TRBV19 | ASSPRDLMSKNIQY
TRBJ1-6 | - | TRBV6-2/TRBV6-3 | ASSSPGSGGQNSPLH
TRBJ2-5 | once | TRBV11-2 | ASSLEFGVQETQY
TRBJ1-4 | - | TRBV19 | ASSVWETSNEKLF
TRBJ1-2 | few | TRBV12-3/TRBV12-4 | ASHHAGGGYT
TRBJ2-2 | - | TRBV27 | ASSFGTSGFTGELF
TRBJ1-1 | - | TRBV7-8 | ASSLRAFGDTEAF
TRBJ2-2 | - | TRBV19 | ASSSRKVFGELF
TRBJ2-7 | - | TRBV30 | ASSRDGYEQY
TRBJ1-5 | - | TRBV7-2 | ASSPSPGHYQPQH
TRBJ2-1 | few | TRBV5-4 | ASSLGIDEQF
TRBJ2-7 | few | TRBV30 | AWSPGSSAEQY
TRBJ1-5 | - | TRBV19 | ASADRPSQPQH
TRBJ2-1 | once | TRBV28 | ASSLIVRNEQF
TRBJ1-2 | - | TRBV2 | ASSEQGNYGYT
TRBJ2-1 | - | TRBV28 | ASSLYGSASYNEQF
TRBJ2-1 | - | TRBV18 | ASSPNTGTSGSDEQF
TRBJ2-1 | - | TRBV25-1 | ASTGGPESSEQF
TRBJ2-3 | - | TRBV18 | ASSPVRTRTDTQY
TRBJ2-7 | - | TRBV5-8 | ASSLNPRGSEQY
TRBJ2-7 | - | TRBV11-1 | ASSLLSGEGPQY
TRBJ1-1 | - | TRBV2 | ASRRTENTEAF
TRBJ1-1 | - | TRBV27 | ASREGLWDRVKEAF
TRBJ2-3 | - | TRBV5-5 | ASSPLAGSTDTQY